This passage covers 6 T cell receptor beta chains from one sample sequenced in a study of shared clonotypes between healthy human individuals. The data were produced by immunoSEQ multiplex PCR, yet TCRdb's version contains in-frame clones alone and is incomplete. There are 950,000 to 1,100,000 clones in the sample; 75% occur only once, and roughly 1.5% lies in the top ten. The sequenced sample consisted of memory CD4+ T cells sorted from blood. The subset was: CD45RA-negative fraction. The receptors here all came from a man between 18 and 35 years old in good health.

About this clone itself: Other DNA sequences of this sample code for an identical CDR3. The V call is TRBV7-9, the J call TRBJ1-1; possibly TRBD1 for D (5 bases). The V gene's germline CDR1 is SEHNR and CDR2 FQNEAQ (reference sequence). The CDR3 has 15 amino acids. Between the trimmed V and J ends, which lost 1 base and 4 bases, there was a span of 13 bases. Written as DNA, the CDR3 is TGTGCCAGCAGCTTAGGACGGGGCAGAGGCACTGAAGCTTTCTTT. Translation: CASSLGRGRGTEAFF.

This clone was counted only a few times. The rearrangement joins TRBV5-4 to TRBJ1-4, with TRBD1 identical over 9 bases. The germline gives CDR1 SGHNT, CDR2 YYREEE (reference sequence). CDR3 size: 14 residues. Trimming at V came to 3 bases and at J to 8 bases, leaving 5 bases not matched to a gene. Here the CDR3 DNA reads TGTGCCAGCAGCTCAAGGACAGGGGAGGAAAAACTGTTTTTT. Residues: CASSSRTGEEKLFF.

In this sample, this clone turned up many times. The chain links TRBV5-1 to TRBJ2-5; 8 bases map to TRBD2. The junction had 6 bases not matched to a gene; V was cut back by 3 bases and J by 5 bases. The CDR3 is 14 residues long. Germline CDR1 and CDR2: SGHRS and YFSETQ. The CDR3 DNA follows: TGCGCCAGCAGCTCGATAGCGGGGTCGGAGACCCAGTACTTC. This translates into CASSSIAGSETQYF.

The chain employs TRBV7-2 and TRBJ2-1; D uncertain. The V gene lost 2 bases and the J gene lost 5 bases, with 7 bases spanning the gap. The CDR3 extends over 13 amino acids. Germline V CDR1 and CDR2: SGHTA, FQGNSA. The CDR3 nucleotides are TGTGCCAGCAGCTTATTGGTAAACAATGAGCAGTTCTTC. It specifies CASSLLVNNEQFF. Using reference TRBV7-2 and TRBJ2-1 for the parts outside the CDR3, the full variable domain is GAGVSQSPSNKVTEKGKDVELRCDPISGHTALYWYRQSLGQGLEFLIYFQGNSAPDKSGLPSDRFSAERTGGSVSTLTIQRTQQEDSAVYLCASSLLVNNEQFFGPGTRLTVL.

Concerning this clone: This specimen includes other DNA sequences encoding the same CDR3. The chain carries TRBV4-1 and TRBJ1-2; 8 bases map to TRBD1. The CDR3 runs to 15 residues. CDR1 is MGHRA and CDR2 is YSYEKL in the germline V gene. V lost 1 base to trimming and J lost 1 base; unmatched junction nucleotides: 2. The CDR3 reads CASSQAGQGNYGYTF. CDR3 DNA sequence: TGCGCCAGCAGCCAAGCCGGACAGGGTAACTATGGCTACACCTTC.

The chain is built from TRBV7-9 and TRBJ1-2; 7 nucleotides match TRBD1. CDR3 length: 15 residues. Trimming at V came to 6 bases and at J to 4 bases, leaving 11 bases not matched to a gene. In germline, CDR1 is SEHNR, CDR2 FQNEAQ (reference sequence). CDR3 coding DNA: TGTGCCAGCAGTAAACCGGGACAGATTTCCTATGGCTACACCTTC. Encoded protein: CASSKPGQISYGYTF.